Below, 17 T cell receptor beta chains from the same sample are listed, as sequenced in a study of shared clonotypes between healthy human individuals. Assay used: immunoSEQ multiplex PCR; TCRdb lists only in-frame clones, some missing. This sample yields around 2.5 million clones, of which under 95% are seen a single time; approximately 0.37% belongs to the top ten. Sample: naive CD4+ T cells from PBMCs. The subset denotes: CD45RA+ positively selected. The receptors come from a young man in good health. Some clones in this sample may be carry-over from other donors' samples.

The chain employs TRBV14 and TRBJ2-1; 9 bases match TRBD1. CDR1 is SGHDN, CDR2 FVKESK, per germline. The length of the CDR3 is 14 residues. Unmatched junction bases numbered 0, after V lost 4 bases and J lost 2 bases. The CDR3 nucleotides are TGTGCCAGCAGCCGGGACAGGGCCTACAATGAGCAGTTCTTC. It encodes CASSRDRAYNEQFF.

The chain employs TRBV18 and TRBJ2-7; D unclear. The V and J ends lost 3 bases and 3 bases respectively, with 15 bases between them. Germline lookup yields CDR1 KGHSH and CDR2 LQKENI. The CDR3 consists of 15 residues. The CDR3 sequence: CASSPQIEKFYEQYF. The CDR3 DNA reads as TGTGCCAGCTCACCCCAGATCGAAAAATTCTACGAGCAGTACTTC.

The rearrangement links TRBV28 to TRBJ2-1; 8 bases match TRBD1. Trimming took 3 bases from V and 5 from J; bases not matched to a gene: 6. Germline assignment: CDR1 MDHEN and CDR2 SYDVKM. This CDR3 comprises 15 residues. CDR3 in amino acids: CASSFFDRGDNEQFF. CDR3 coding DNA: TGTGCCAGCAGTTTCTTCGACAGGGGTGACAATGAGCAGTTCTTC.

This chain links TRBV11-2 with TRBJ2-2; D is unresolved. Germline CDR1 and CDR2: SGHAT and FQNNGV. Trimming shortened V by 6 bases and J by 0 bases, and 11 bases separated the two germline ends. This CDR3 contains 15 residues. The CDR3 DNA follows: TGTGCCAGCAGTTCCCGGGCCGCGAACACCGGGGAGCTGTTTTTT. Its protein is CASSSRAANTGELFF.

The chain couples TRBV6-6 to TRBJ1-1; D is ambiguous. The V end was cut by 0 bases, the J end by 2 bases, with 10 bases between. The CDR3 length is 15 residues. Germline CDR1 is MNHNY and CDR2 is SVGAGI (reference sequence). DNA for the CDR3: TGTGCCAGCAGTTACTCGCGCACATTCAACACTGAAGCTTTCTTT. Amino acids: CASSYSRTFNTEAFF.

In its sample, this clone was seen once. The chain employs TRBV27 and TRBJ1-2; 7 nucleotides line up with TRBD1. The germline V gene encodes CDR1 MNHEY and CDR2 SMNVEV (reference sequence). The CDR3 extends over 12 amino acids. J was trimmed by 0 bases and V by 8 bases; bases with no gene match: 0. Here the CDR3 DNA reads TGTGCCAGCGGGACAGCTAACTATGGCTACACCTTC. Translation: CASGTANYGYTF.

The chain combines TRBV19 with TRBJ2-4; D is perhaps TRBD1 or TRBD2 (5 bases each). The CDR3 contains 13 residues. V was clipped by 0 bases and J by 8 bases, with 8 bases between them. Germline values: CDR1 LNHDA, CDR2 SQIVND (reference sequence). The CDR3 here is CASSIDGGHIQYF. CDR3 in DNA: TGTGCCAGTAGTATAGATGGGGGACACATTCAGTACTTC.

The count of this clone is one. The chain combines TRBV30 with TRBJ2-7; D is unclear. This CDR3 comprises 12 residues. With 2 bases removed from V and 3 bases from J, the gap between germline ends came to 8 bases. The germline gives CDR1 GTSNPN, CDR2 SVGIG (reference sequence). CDR3 sequence: CAWSIQIYEQYF. CDR3 bases: TGTGCCTGGAGTATTCAGATCTACGAGCAGTACTTC.

Remarks on this clone: Other DNA sequences in the same sample also yield this CDR3. V gene TRBV19 combines with J gene TRBJ1-1; no clear D. The CDR3 extends over 12 amino acids. Germline V CDR1 and CDR2: LNHDA, SQIVND (reference sequence). Trimming stripped 4 bases from V and 1 base from J, with 4 bases between. CDR3 loop: CASSKGNTEAFF. CDR3 coding DNA: TGTGCCAGTAGTAAAGGGAACACTGAAGCTTTCTTT. The complete variable domain, with remaining parts taken from reference TRBV19 and TRBJ1-1, reads DGGITQSPKYLFRKEGQNVTLSCEQNLNHDAMYWYRQDPGQGLRLIYYSQIVNDFQKGDIAEGYSVSREKKESFPLTVTSAQKNPTAFYLCASSKGNTEAFFGQGTRLTVV.

CDR3 nucleotides: TGTGCCAGCAGTGAAGTTAGGGGCCAGGGATATGGCTACACCTTC. Translated: CASSEVRGQGYGYTF. The chain carries TRBV6-1 and TRBJ1-2; a possible D gene is TRBD1 (5 bases). Deletions cut 1 base from V and 5 bases from J, with 14 bases between. The CDR3 totals 15 residues. Germline CDR1 reads MNHNS; CDR2 reads SASEGT.

The chain links TRBV6-4 to TRBJ2-7, with D tentatively TRBD1 or TRBD2 (5 bases each). The CDR3 has 16 amino acids. V was clipped by 5 bases and J by 0 bases, with 17 bases between them. CDR1 MRHNA and CDR2 SNTAGT come from the germline V gene. CDR3: CASSWGPGPPSYEQYF. CDR3 nucleotide sequence: TGTGCCAGCAGTTGGGGCCCGGGGCCCCCCTCCTACGAGCAGTACTTC.

V gene TRBV5-1 combines with J gene TRBJ2-7; D unclear. This CDR3 spans 13 amino acids. Germline loops: CDR1 SGHRS, CDR2 YFSETQ. Trimming removed 4 bases from V and 7 bases from J, with 15 bases in between. The CDR3 bases are TGCGCCAGCAGCACTACTACCGGCTGGGAGCAGTACTTC. This encodes CASSTTTGWEQYF. Complete variable domain (other parts from reference TRBV5-1 and TRBJ2-7): KAGVTQTPRYLIKTRGQQVTLSCSPISGHRSVSWYQQTPGQGLQFLFEYFSETQRNKGNFPGRFSGRQFSNSRSEMNVSTLELGDSALYLCASSTTTGWEQYFGPGTRLTVT.

The V call is TRBV19, the J call TRBJ2-1; tentative D call: TRBD2 (5 bases). Trimming removed 2 bases from V and 8 bases from J, with 13 bases in between. CDR1 and CDR2 (germline): LNHDA, SQIVND (reference sequence). The CDR3 length is 14 residues. CDR3 loop: CASSISSAVDEQFF. CDR3 bases: TGTGCCAGTAGTATAAGTAGCGCAGTCGATGAGCAGTTCTTC.

With regard to this clone: This specimen includes other DNA sequences encoding the same CDR3. This chain uses TRBV28 with TRBJ2-4; the D call may be TRBD1 or TRBD2 (6 bases each). The V gene lost 3 bases and the J gene lost 2 bases, with 11 bases spanning the gap. The CDR3 sequence is 15 residues long. The germline CDR1 and CDR2 sequences are MDHEN and SYDVKM. CDR3 sequence: CASSLAGGPKNIQYF. CDR3 nucleotides: TGTGCCAGCAGTTTGGCCGGGGGCCCCAAAAACATTCAGTACTTC.

Points on this clone: Other DNA sequences in this specimen translate into the identical CDR3. The chain recombines TRBV9 with TRBJ1-1; no clear D. Germline values: CDR1 SGDLS, CDR2 YYNGEE. Deletions cut 2 bases from V and 0 bases from J, with 5 bases between. The CDR3 contains 13 residues. The DNA for the CDR3 is TGTGCCAGCAGCGTTAGGTTGAACACTGAAGCTTTCTTT. This codes for CASSVRLNTEAFF.

The rearrangement uses TRBV29-1 and TRBJ2-7; D ambiguous. CDR3 length: 14 residues. Per the germline V gene, CDR1 is SQVTM and CDR2 is ANQGSEA. The ends were cut back, 5 bases at V and 0 bases at J, with 14 bases in the middle. CDR3 residues: CSVTSYQRSYEQYF. The CDR3 region has the DNA TGCAGCGTTACCAGTTATCAGCGCTCCTACGAGCAGTACTTC.

The chain couples TRBV7-9 to TRBJ2-2, with 8 bases fitting TRBD1. The V gene's germline CDR1 is SEHNR and CDR2 FQNEAQ (reference sequence). With 0 bases clipped from V and 1 base from J, the junction kept 7 bases outside the gene matches. This CDR3 comprises 18 residues. The DNA of the CDR3 is TGTGCCAGCAGCTTAGCCGCCCCCAGGGGGCGGAACACCGGGGAGCTGTTTTTT. Translated: CASSLAAPRGRNTGELFF.